Below, 14 T cell receptor beta chains from the same sample are listed, as sequenced in a study of blood T cell repertoires in COVID-19. TCRdb's copy holds only in-frame clones and misses some; the assay was immunoSEQ multiplex PCR. The sample gives approximately 170,000 clones, approximately 86% of which show up once; 2.5% is in the top ten. The sample taken for sequencing was peripheral blood. These receptors were obtained from a woman aged 80 or over with COVID-19, enrolled during active disease.

This chain uses TRBV19 with TRBJ1-5, with TRBD1 identical over 10 bases. V lost 10 bases, J lost 4 bases, and 19 bases stayed unmatched. This CDR3 is built from 18 residues. CDR1 is LNHDA, CDR2 SQIVND, per germline (reference sequence). The CDR3 protein is CAIGGATGGLQFNQPQHF. Here the CDR3 DNA reads TGTGCCATCGGTGGTGCGACAGGGGGCCTTCAGTTTAATCAGCCCCAGCATTTT.

The chain joins TRBV19 to TRBJ1-2; D may be TRBD1 (6 bases). Germline CDR1 is LNHDA and CDR2 is SQIVND (reference sequence). CDR3 size: 13 residues. V lost 4 bases and J lost 7, with 13 bases in between. CDR3: CASSNTGTGGYTF. DNA for the CDR3: TGTGCCAGTAGTAATACAGGGACCGGTGGCTACACCTTC.

This sequence joins TRBV9 and TRBJ1-2; 8 bases line up with TRBD1. Per the germline V gene, CDR1 is SGDLS and CDR2 is YYNGEE. The V and J ends lost 4 bases and 4 bases, in that order; junction bases with no gene match: 6. This CDR3 has 14 residues. The CDR3 coding sequence is TGTGCCAGCAGCTCGCGGCAGGGGGCCTATGGCTACACCTTC. Its translation: CASSSRQGAYGYTF.

J is TRBJ1-2 and V is TRBV5-1; no clear D. This CDR3 has 14 amino acids. Per the germline V gene, CDR1 is SGHRS and CDR2 is YFSETQ. Trimming shortened V by 0 bases and J by 4 bases, and 10 bases separated the two germline ends. In nucleotides, the CDR3 is TGCGCCAGCAGCTTGGATCAGATCCGCTATGGCTACACCTTC. Amino acids: CASSLDQIRYGYTF.

V usage is TRBV7-2 and J usage is TRBJ2-3; a weak D match, TRBD2 (7 bases). The germline gives CDR1 SGHTA, CDR2 FQGNSA. The CDR3 has 17 residues. With 5 bases removed from V and 6 bases from J, the gap between germline ends came to 24 bases. The CDR3: CASSPIGGEGIGDTQYF. The CDR3 DNA follows: TGTGCCAGCAGCCCCATAGGGGGGGAGGGAATAGGGGATACGCAGTATTTT.

The CDR3 nucleotides read TGCGCCACCCAGGGGGTCGGCACCGGGGAGCTGTTTTTT. It codes for CATQGVGTGELFF. V usage is TRBV5-1 and J usage is TRBJ2-2, with 7 bases fitting TRBD1. The V gene's germline CDR1 is SGHRS and CDR2 YFSETQ. V shed 9 bases, J shed 4 bases, and the junction held 6 bases outside the gene matches. The CDR3 contains 13 residues.

This sequence joins TRBV5-5 and TRBJ2-5; 9 bases line up with TRBD2. CDR1 is SGHKS, CDR2 YYEKEE, per germline (reference sequence). The CDR3 sequence is 14 residues long. The trim removed 2 bases at V and 2 bases at J, leaving 1 base unmatched. In DNA form, the CDR3 reads TGTGCCAGCAGCTTAGCGGGAGGACAAGAGACCCAGTACTTC. The encoded protein is CASSLAGGQETQYF.

J is TRBJ1-2 and V is TRBV25-1; no clear D. Trimming shortened V by 3 bases and J by 4 bases, and 12 bases separated the two germline ends. Germline V gene data show CDR1 as MGHDK and CDR2 as SYGVNS. This CDR3 has 14 amino acids. This CDR3 is CASSDPGRSYGYTF. The CDR3 bases are TGTGCCAGCAGTGACCCCGGGAGGAGCTATGGCTACACCTTC.

The chain joins TRBV5-1 to TRBJ2-7; 9 bases fit TRBD2. The V segment lost 4 bases and the J segment 7 bases; nucleotides outside the gene matches: 12. The CDR3 contains 15 residues. Germline values: CDR1 SGHRS, CDR2 YFSETQ. The DNA of the CDR3 is TGCGCCAGCAGCCCGGGTCCTAGCGGGATGAAAGAGCAGTACTTC. This codes for CASSPGPSGMKEQYF. Full variable domain (rest looked up from reference TRBV5-1 and TRBJ2-7): KAGVTQTPRYLIKTRGQQVTLSCSPISGHRSVSWYQQTPGQGLQFLFEYFSETQRNKGNFPGRFSGRQFSNSRSEMNVSTLELGDSALYLCASSPGPSGMKEQYFGPGTRLTVT.

The J gene is TRBJ1-2, the V gene TRBV25-1; 9 nucleotides match TRBD1. Germline lookup yields CDR1 MGHDK and CDR2 SYGVNS. The length of the CDR3 is 14 residues. The junction had 8 bases not matched to a gene; V was cut back by 5 bases and J by 7 bases. CDR3 protein: CASSTGQGYLGYTF. CDR3 bases: TGTGCCAGCAGTACGGGACAGGGTTATCTTGGCTACACCTTC.

The genes are TRBV7-2 and TRBJ2-1, with 7 positions matching TRBD1. Germline CDR1 reads SGHTA; CDR2 reads FQGNSA. The CDR3 length is 15 residues. The trim removed 5 bases at V and 4 bases at J, leaving 8 bases unmatched. The CDR3 sequence is CASSARDRVYNEQFF. In DNA, the CDR3 is TGTGCCAGCAGCGCCCGGGACAGAGTTTACAATGAGCAGTTCTTC.

This chain joins TRBV9 and TRBJ2-7; D might be TRBD1 (5 bases). The CDR3 length is 14 residues. V lost 3 bases and J lost 0, with 10 bases in between. Germline V gene data show CDR1 as SGDLS and CDR2 as YYNGEE. The CDR3 bases are TGTGCCAGCAGCGCCGACAGCCTCTCCTACGAGCAGTACTTC. This translates into CASSADSLSYEQYF.

This chain links TRBV6-5 with TRBJ1-6; the match to TRBD1 covers 9 bases. The CDR3 covers 14 residues. The ends lost 6 bases at V and 9 bases at J; junction bases unmatched: 6. Germline V CDR1 and CDR2: MNHEY, SVGAGI. CDR3 nucleotide sequence: TGTGCCAGCAGACGGGACAGGGTGGGTTCACCCCTCCACTTT. This translates into CASRRDRVGSPLHF.

The CDR3 sequence is CASRAGLAGGEQFF. In DNA form, the CDR3 reads TGTGCCAGCAGGGCGGGACTAGCGGGAGGTGAGCAGTTCTTC. V and J are TRBV9 and TRBJ2-1; 15 nucleotides line up with TRBD2. CDR3 size: 14 residues. Germline V lookup: CDR1 SGDLS, CDR2 YYNGEE. Unmatched junction bases numbered 3, after V lost 5 bases and J lost 9 bases. The variable domain in full, completed from reference TRBV9 and TRBJ2-1, reads DSGVTQTPKHLITATGQRVTLRCSPRSGDLSVYWYQQSLDQGLQFLIQYYNGEERAKGNILERFSAQQFPDLHSELNLSSLELGDSALYFCASRAGLAGGEQFFGPGTRLTVL.